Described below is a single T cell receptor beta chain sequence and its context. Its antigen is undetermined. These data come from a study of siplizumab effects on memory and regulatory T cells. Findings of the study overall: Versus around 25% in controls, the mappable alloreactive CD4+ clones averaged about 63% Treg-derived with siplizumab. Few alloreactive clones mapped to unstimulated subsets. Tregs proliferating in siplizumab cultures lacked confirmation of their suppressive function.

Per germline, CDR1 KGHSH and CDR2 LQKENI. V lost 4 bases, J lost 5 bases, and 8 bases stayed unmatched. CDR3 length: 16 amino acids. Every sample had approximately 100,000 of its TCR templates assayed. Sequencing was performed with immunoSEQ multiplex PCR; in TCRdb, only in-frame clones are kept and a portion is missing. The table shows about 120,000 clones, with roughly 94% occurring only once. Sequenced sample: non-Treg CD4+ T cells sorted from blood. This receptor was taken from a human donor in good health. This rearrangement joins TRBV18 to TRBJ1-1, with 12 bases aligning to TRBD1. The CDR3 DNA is TGTGCCAGCTCACTTGGGACAGGGGGCCCGAGTACTGAAGCTTTCTTT. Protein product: CASSLGTGGPSTEAFF.